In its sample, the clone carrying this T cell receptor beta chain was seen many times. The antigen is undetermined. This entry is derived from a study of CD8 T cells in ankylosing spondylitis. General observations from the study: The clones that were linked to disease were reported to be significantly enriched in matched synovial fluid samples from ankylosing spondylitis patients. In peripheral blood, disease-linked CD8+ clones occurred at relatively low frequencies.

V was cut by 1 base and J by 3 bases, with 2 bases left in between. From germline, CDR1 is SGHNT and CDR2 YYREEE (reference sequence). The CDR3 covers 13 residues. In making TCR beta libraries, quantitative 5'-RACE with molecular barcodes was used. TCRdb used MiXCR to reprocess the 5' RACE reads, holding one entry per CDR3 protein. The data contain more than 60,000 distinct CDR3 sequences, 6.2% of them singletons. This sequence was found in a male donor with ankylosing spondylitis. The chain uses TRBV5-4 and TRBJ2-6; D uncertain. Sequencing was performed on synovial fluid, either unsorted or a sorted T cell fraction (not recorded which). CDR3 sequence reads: CASSLYGANVLTF. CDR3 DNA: TGTGCCAGCAGCTTGTATGGGGCCAACGTCCTGACTTTC.